Below, 25 T cell receptor beta chains from the same sample are listed, as sequenced in a study of T-cell reconstitution after alpha-beta-depleted transplantation in children. Their antigen targets remain unknown. TCRbeta library construction was performed incorporating unique molecular identifiers. A single record per CDR3 protein comes from TCRdb applying MiXCR to the PCR reads. The sample carries about 32,000 distinct CDR3 sequences, roughly 6.7% recorded once. Study-wide results and caveats: After transplant, at about two months, alpha-beta T cells were reportedly derived from several hundred expanded graft clones.

The starting material was peripheral blood, obtained 60 days after TCRalphabeta/CD19-depleted stem cell transplant. The receptors were sampled from a child under two years old who had a stem cell transplant for acute myeloid leukemia, so the T cells may come from the graft donor.

This clonotype was seen a handful of times. This chain joins TRBV6-6 and TRBJ2-7, with TRBD1 matching over 9 bases. Germline-derived CDR1 and CDR2 are MNHNY and SVGAGI (reference sequence). V lost 8 bases to trimming and J lost 5 bases; unmatched junction nucleotides: 7. The CDR3 is made up of 13 amino acids. CDR3 residues: CASSGTGIHEQYF. CDR3 nucleotides: TGTGCCAGCTCCGGGACAGGGATCCACGAGCAGTACTTC.

This clonotype was observed at least ten times. V gene TRBV28 combines with J gene TRBJ2-5, with 8 positions matching TRBD2. This CDR3 has 15 residues. CDR1 and CDR2 from the germline V gene are MDHEN and SYDVKM. J was trimmed by 5 bases and V by 6 bases; bases with no gene match: 11. Here the CDR3 reads CASSRGLALEETQYF. Here the CDR3 DNA reads TGTGCCAGCAGCCGAGGACTAGCCCTGGAGGAGACCCAGTACTTC.

There are many counts of this clonotype. The chain combines TRBV7-9 with TRBJ1-1, with 7 bases matching TRBD1. The germline gives CDR1 SEHNR, CDR2 FQNEAQ (reference sequence). The CDR3 covers 14 residues. V gave up 2 bases and J gave up 3 bases; unmatched junction bases: 3. CDR3 bases: TGTGCCAGCAGCTTAACAGGGGCGGACACTGAAGCTTTCTTT. Protein product: CASSLTGADTEAFF.

V and J are TRBV27 and TRBJ1-4, with 8 bases lining up with TRBD1. Trimming cost V 4 bases and J 5 bases; bases outside gene matches: 3. The CDR3 covers 14 residues. Germline V CDR1 and CDR2: MNHEY, SMNVEV (reference sequence). The CDR3 sequence is CASSSRDRNEKLFF. The CDR3 DNA reads as TGTGCCAGCAGTTCCCGGGACAGGAATGAAAAACTGTTTTTT.

The table lists this clonotype with many counts. The chain combines TRBV7-2 with TRBJ2-6; D gene ambiguous. Germline loops: CDR1 SGHTA, CDR2 FQGNSA. The ends were cut back, 5 bases at V and 4 bases at J, with 12 bases in the middle. This CDR3 is built from 15 residues. The CDR3 DNA is TGTGCCAGCAGCCCCGTCTCTGGGGGGGCCAACGTCCTGACTTTC. This sequence encodes CASSPVSGGANVLTF.

Ten or more counts support this clonotype. This rearrangement joins TRBV7-9 to TRBJ2-3; D is perhaps TRBD1 or TRBD2 (5 bases each). The CDR3 extends over 12 amino acids. Germline V CDR1 and CDR2: SEHNR, FQNEAQ (reference sequence). Trimming left V 8 bases short and J 4 bases short, with 10 bases between. The DNA of the CDR3 is TGTGCCAGCGAGGGGCAGGCAGATACGCAGTATTTT. Translation: CASEGQADTQYF.

This clonotype came up many times. The chain is built from TRBV20-1 and TRBJ1-2, with D unclear. The CDR3 is 12 residues long. Trimming shortened V by 5 bases and J by 4 bases, and 11 bases separated the two germline ends. Germline V gene sequence: CDR1 DFQATT, CDR2 SNEGSKA (reference sequence). CDR3 bases: TGCAGTGCTTTTAAGGACGGCTATGGCTACACCTTC. This encodes CSAFKDGYGYTF.

Ten or more counts support this clonotype. V and J are TRBV12-3 or TRBV12-4 and TRBJ1-2, with TRBD1 identical over 8 bases. V lost 3 bases to trimming and J lost 8 bases; unmatched junction nucleotides: 14. CDR3 length: 16 amino acids. CDR3 nucleotide sequence: TGTGCCAGCAGTTTTAACGCTGGGGGGGGACAGGAGGGCTACACCTTC. It specifies CASSFNAGGGQEGYTF.

The sample holds many counts of this clonotype. The V gene is TRBV12-3 or TRBV12-4, the J gene TRBJ1-4; 7 bases fit TRBD1. This CDR3 spans 14 amino acids. Trimming at V came to 6 bases and at J to 2 bases, leaving 3 bases not matched to a gene. CDR3 sequence reads: CASRIQGTNEKLFF. Written as DNA, the CDR3 is TGTGCCAGCAGGATACAGGGGACTAATGAAAAACTGTTTTTT.

This clonotype was seen many times. The chain employs TRBV7-9 and TRBJ1-1; a possible D gene is TRBD1 (6 bases). CDR1 is SEHNR, CDR2 FQNEAQ, per germline (reference sequence). V gave up 5 bases and J gave up 0 bases, with 10 bases separating them. This CDR3 has 14 residues. CDR3 region: CASSPDSLNTEAFF. The CDR3 DNA sequence: TGTGCCAGCAGCCCGGACAGTTTGAACACTGAAGCTTTCTTT.

This clonotype was seen at least ten times. The chain links TRBV6-6 to TRBJ2-7; TRBD1 might be the D (6 bases). The CDR3 runs to 12 residues. Trimming shortened V by 6 bases and J by 6 bases, and 12 bases separated the two germline ends. Germline CDR1 and CDR2: MNHNY and SVGAGI (reference sequence). Here the CDR3 reads CASSRTVSEQYF. CDR3 DNA: TGTGCCAGCAGCCGGACAGTTTCCGAGCAGTACTTC.

This clonotype occurred many times. V usage is TRBV29-1 and J usage is TRBJ2-4; D uncertain. The CDR3 totals 12 residues. Germline CDR1 and CDR2: SQVTM and ANQGSEA. V was pared by 6 bases and J by 6 bases, with 12 bases between. CDR3 in amino acids: CSVETLGNIQYF. CDR3 nucleotides: TGCAGCGTCGAGACCCTCGGAAACATTCAGTACTTC.

This clonotype was detected ten times or more. The J gene is TRBJ1-3, the V gene TRBV4-3, with D unresolved. In germline, CDR1 is LGHNA, CDR2 YSLEER. CDR3 length equals 17 residues. V dropped 2 bases and J dropped 0 bases, with 14 bases sitting between them. Here the CDR3 reads CASSQSHQESSGNTIYF. In nucleotides, the CDR3 is TGCGCCAGCAGCCAATCTCATCAGGAGTCCTCTGGAAACACCATATATTTT.

This clonotype was detected ten times or more. The chain employs TRBV7-2 and TRBJ2-7; D is ambiguous. With 2 bases removed from V and 3 bases from J, the gap between germline ends came to 2 bases. The CDR3 spans 11 residues. Germline V gene data show CDR1 as SGHTA and CDR2 as FQGNSA. The CDR3 DNA reads TGTGCCAGCAGCTTAATCTACGAGCAGTACTTC. Its translation is CASSLIYEQYF.

This clonotype was seen many times. This sequence joins TRBV7-9 and TRBJ2-2, with D tentatively TRBD1 (6 bases). Germline V CDR1 and CDR2: SEHNR, FQNEAQ (reference sequence). This CDR3 region has 16 residues. Trimming took off 2 bases at V and 1 base at J, with 11 bases between the two ends. Here the CDR3 DNA reads TGTGCCAGCAGCTTAACCGGGACATTGAACACCGGGGAGCTGTTTTTT. This codes for CASSLTGTLNTGELFF.

This clonotype was counted at least ten times. V and J are TRBV4-2 and TRBJ2-3; TRBD2 matches at 9 bases. The CDR3 is 15 amino acids. J was trimmed by 3 bases and V by 0 bases; bases with no gene match: 1. Germline V gene lookup returns CDR1 LGHNA and CDR2 YNFKEQ. As DNA, the CDR3 is TGTGCCAGCAGCCAAGACAGCGGGGGGACAGATACGCAGTATTTT. This sequence encodes CASSQDSGGTDTQYF.

This clonotype has at least ten counts. This chain uses TRBV20-1 with TRBJ2-7; tentatively, D is TRBD1 (6 bases). V was pared by 0 bases and J by 5 bases, with 11 bases between. This CDR3 spans 13 amino acids. The germline V gene encodes CDR1 DFQATT and CDR2 SNEGSKA (reference sequence). In DNA form, the CDR3 reads TGCAGTGCTAGAGACCCCAGGGGCAACGAGCAGTACTTC. Its protein product is CSARDPRGNEQYF.

This clonotype was seen many times. The chain joins TRBV7-2 to TRBJ2-5; TRBD2 agrees at 14 bases. The CDR3 length is 16 residues. Per the germline V gene, CDR1 is SGHTA and CDR2 is FQGNSA. Unmatched junction bases numbered 4, after V lost 4 bases and J lost 3 bases. The CDR3 spells CASSWPGLAGEETQYF. CDR3 in DNA: TGTGCCAGCAGCTGGCCGGGACTAGCGGGAGAAGAGACCCAGTACTTC.

This clonotype is large (0.1 to 1%) in the sample. The rearrangement joins TRBV24-1 to TRBJ2-5; D remains ambiguous. With 1 base removed from V and 5 bases from J, the gap between germline ends came to 13 bases. The germline CDR1 and CDR2 sequences are KGHDR and SFDVKD. The CDR3 sequence is 15 residues long. The CDR3 reads CATSDFGRGEETQYF. The CDR3 bases are TGTGCCACCAGTGATTTTGGGCGAGGAGAGGAGACCCAGTACTTC.

About this clonotype: Since a much larger clone is just one base distant, this may be a read error. The rearrangement joins TRBV7-2 to TRBJ2-1, with D possibly matching TRBD1 (5 bases). Germline assignment: CDR1 SGHTA and CDR2 FQGNSA. The CDR3 spans 15 residues. Trimming pared 1 base from V and 8 bases from J, leaving 15 bases between. The chain's CDR3 is CASSLGLWGRDEQFF. In DNA, the CDR3 is TGTGCCAGCAGCTTAGGTTTGTGGGGCAGGGATGAGCAGTTCTTC.

This clonotype was seen at least ten times. V is TRBV2 and J is TRBJ2-3; either TRBD1 or TRBD2 may fit D (6 bases each). Trimming left V 2 bases short and J 2 bases short, with 11 bases between. This CDR3 region has 15 residues. Germline CDR1 and CDR2: SNHLY and FYNNEI. The CDR3 loop reads CASSERGRFTDTQYF. The CDR3 coding sequence is TGTGCCAGCAGTGAACGGGGGCGGTTCACAGATACGCAGTATTTT. The full variable domain, completed using reference TRBV2 and TRBJ2-3, is EPEVTQTPSHQVTQMGQEVILRCVPISNHLYFYWYRQILGQKVEFLVSFYNNEISEKSEIFDDQFSVERPDGSNFTLKIRSTKLEDSAMYFCASSERGRFTDTQYFGPGTRLTVL.

This clonotype was counted at least ten times. CDR3 in amino acids: CASSLPYEQYF. CDR3 nucleotides: TGTGCCAGCAGCCTACCGTACGAGCAGTACTTC. The J gene is TRBJ2-7, the V gene TRBV7-2; no reliable D call. Trimming stripped 5 bases from V and 4 bases from J, with 6 bases between. The germline gives CDR1 SGHTA, CDR2 FQGNSA. The CDR3 sequence is 11 residues long.

In this sample, this clonotype turned up many times. The chain carries TRBV28 and TRBJ2-5; perhaps TRBD1 as D (5 bases). The ends were cut back, 3 bases at V and 2 bases at J, with 13 bases in the middle. The germline gives CDR1 MDHEN, CDR2 SYDVKM. The CDR3 loop spans 15 amino acids. CDR3 bases: TGTGCCAGCAGTTTTATCCGCCAGGGACAAGAGACCCAGTACTTC. Protein product: CASSFIRQGQETQYF.

This clonotype was seen repeatedly, ten times or more. The rearrangement uses TRBV9 and TRBJ2-7; TRBD1 might be the D (6 bases). The CDR3 has 14 amino acids. Germline-derived CDR1 and CDR2 are SGDLS and YYNGEE. V lost 0 bases and J 3 bases, leaving 10 bases between the germline ends. The CDR3 spells CASSVGTVLYEQYF. CDR3 DNA: TGTGCCAGCAGCGTAGGGACAGTACTCTACGAGCAGTACTTC.

This CDR3 reads CASSSLTGGTYEQYF. The CDR3 nucleotides are TGTGCCAGCAGTTCCCTTACCGGGGGCACCTACGAGCAGTACTTC. The V gene is TRBV6-5, the J gene TRBJ2-7; D may match TRBD1 or TRBD2 (6 bases each). The CDR3 is made up of 15 amino acids. The germline gives CDR1 MNHEY, CDR2 SVGAGI. The V and J ends lost 4 bases and 2 bases respectively, with 15 bases between them.